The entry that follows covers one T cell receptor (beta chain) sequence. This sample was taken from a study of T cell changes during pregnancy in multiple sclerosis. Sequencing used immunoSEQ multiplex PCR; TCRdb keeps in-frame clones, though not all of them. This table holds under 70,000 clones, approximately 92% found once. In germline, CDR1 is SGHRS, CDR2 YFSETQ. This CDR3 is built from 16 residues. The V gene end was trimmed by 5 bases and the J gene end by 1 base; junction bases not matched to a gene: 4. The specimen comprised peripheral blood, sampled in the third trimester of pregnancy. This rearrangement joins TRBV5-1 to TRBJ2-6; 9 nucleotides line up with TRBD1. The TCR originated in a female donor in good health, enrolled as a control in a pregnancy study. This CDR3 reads CASSAGTGSGANVLTF. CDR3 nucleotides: TGCGCCAGCAGTGCCGGGACAGGGTCTGGGGCCAACGTCCTGACTTTC.